The clone carrying this T cell receptor beta chain came up a few times. This specimen comes from a study of blood T cells in healthy people across ages. Combining a sample-barcoded 5' primer with a J-beta primer mix, a second PCR ran for 7 to 11 cycles. TCRdb recomputed calls from the 5' RACE reads with MiXCR, one row per CDR3 protein. This table has some 790,000 distinct CDR3 sequences, less than 35% appearing once. The CDR3 extends over 19 amino acids. Between the trimmed V and J ends, which lost 2 bases and 3 bases, there was a span of 22 bases. Germline V lookup: CDR1 LGHDT, CDR2 YNNKEL (reference sequence).

Sequenced sample: blood. This TCR derives from a woman of 80 years or more in good health. This chain connects TRBV3-1 to TRBJ2-2, with no clear D. Here the CDR3 reads CASSQPLLEFPTHTGELFF. DNA of the CDR3: TGTGCCAGCAGCCAACCACTATTGGAGTTCCCTACCCACACCGGGGAGCTGTTTTTT.